These 26 T cell receptor beta chains share one sample of origin, sequenced in a study of neurological immune-mediated disorders. Each CDR3 protein is one row after TCRdb ran MiXCR on the 5' RACE reads. The table lists about 60,000 distinct CDR3 sequences, around 3.8% of them singletons. What was sequenced was PBMCs. The source is a woman between 50 and 59 years old with multiple sclerosis.

At least ten counts were recorded for this clonotype. The chain links TRBV7-2 to TRBJ2-7; maybe TRBD2 (6 bases). V gave up 2 bases and J gave up 7 bases, with 15 bases separating them. There are 14 residues in the CDR3. CDR1 and CDR2 from the germline V gene are SGHTA and FQGNSA. The CDR3 DNA reads TGTGCCAGCAGCTTATGGCGGGACCGGGAAGAGCAGTACTTC. Protein sequence: CASSLWRDREEQYF. Based on the CDR3 plus reference TRBV7-2 and TRBJ2-7, the full variable domain is GAGVSQSPSNKVTEKGKDVELRCDPISGHTALYWYRQSLGQGLEFLIYFQGNSAPDKSGLPSDRFSAERTGGSVSTLTIQRTQQEDSAVYLCASSLWRDREEQYFGPGTRLTVT.

This clonotype appeared a few times. One junction end disagrees with the germline gene, perhaps due to a read error. The gene calls are TRBV20-1 and TRBJ1-5; TRBD1 matches at 7 bases. Germline V gene data show CDR1 as DFQATT and CDR2 as SNEGSKA (reference sequence). There are 15 residues in the CDR3. The CDR3 loop reads CSARDWGQSNQPQNF. CDR3 coding DNA: TGCAGTGCTAGAGATTGGGGACAGAGTAATCAGCCCCAGAATTTT.

This clonotype was picked up many times. The chain has TRBV27 and TRBJ2-3, with D tentatively TRBD2 (5 bases). This CDR3 is built from 13 residues. CDR1 MNHEY and CDR2 SMNVEV come from the germline V gene (reference sequence). V was pared by 6 bases and J by 11 bases, with 18 bases between. The CDR3 sequence is CASRVGPSGGQYF. CDR3 coding DNA: TGTGCCAGCAGGGTCGGTCCCAGCGGCGGGCAGTATTTT.

This clonotype has at least ten counts. The chain couples TRBV20-1 to TRBJ2-7; no reliable D call. CDR1 and CDR2 from the germline V gene are DFQATT and SNEGSKA (reference sequence). Between the trimmed V and J ends, which lost 1 base and 4 bases, there was a span of 5 bases. The CDR3 is 11 residues long. CDR3 sequence (DNA): TGCAGTGCTAGAGCGGAGTACGAGCAGTACTTC. This codes for CSARAEYEQYF.

This clonotype was seen repeatedly, ten times or more. The chain has TRBV7-2 and TRBJ1-2; tentatively, D is TRBD1 (5 bases). In germline, CDR1 is SGHTA, CDR2 FQGNSA. CDR3 length equals 14 residues. The ends were cut back, 2 bases at V and 7 bases at J, with 14 bases in the middle. CDR3 sequence reads: CASSLSAGGGGYTF. The CDR3 DNA follows: TGTGCCAGCAGCTTATCCGCGGGGGGTGGTGGCTACACCTTC. Looking up the rest from reference TRBV7-2 and TRBJ1-2 gives the full variable domain: GAGVSQSPSNKVTEKGKDVELRCDPISGHTALYWYRQSLGQGLEFLIYFQGNSAPDKSGLPSDRFSAERTGGSVSTLTIQRTQQEDSAVYLCASSLSAGGGGYTFGSGTRLTVV.

This clonotype was recorded at least ten times. The CDR3 coding sequence is TGCAGTGCTGGCCACCAACAGGGAGGGACAGATACGCAGTATTTT. Protein sequence: CSAGHQQGGTDTQYF. J is TRBJ2-3 and V is TRBV20-1; D is possibly TRBD2 (7 bases). Trimming left V 5 bases short and J 3 bases short, with 18 bases between. Germline V gene data show CDR1 as DFQATT and CDR2 as SNEGSKA (reference sequence). The CDR3 contains 15 residues.

This clonotype was seen ten or more times. The V call is TRBV7-9, the J call TRBJ2-1, with D unclear. The CDR3 spans 12 residues. Germline V gives CDR1 SEHNR, CDR2 FQNEAQ (reference sequence). The V end lost 1 base, the J end lost 15 bases, and 13 bases lay between the germline ends. The CDR3 is CASSLEELWAFF. The CDR3 DNA follows: TGTGCCAGCAGCTTAGAGGAACTTTGGGCGTTCTTC.

Concerning this clonotype: It may be a read error: a sequence one base away is much more abundant. The V gene is TRBV29-1, the J gene TRBJ2-1; D could derive from TRBD1 or TRBD2 (6 bases each). Between the trimmed V and J ends, which lost 3 bases and 9 bases, there was a span of 15 bases. Germline V gives CDR1 SQVTM, CDR2 ANQGSEA. This CDR3 is built from 13 residues. CDR3 sequence: CSVEETRGGEQFF. The CDR3 nucleotides read TGCAGCGTTGAGGAAACCAGGGGAGGTGAGCAGTTCTTC.

This clonotype appeared many times. The chain is built from TRBV10-3 and TRBJ1-1, with 8 positions matching TRBD1. The CDR3 loop spans 14 amino acids. Germline values: CDR1 ENHRY, CDR2 SYGVKD. Trimming cost V 3 bases and J 1 base; bases outside gene matches: 1. The CDR3 loop is CAISDRGRNTEAFF. In nucleotides, the CDR3 is TGTGCCATCAGTGACAGGGGGCGGAACACTGAAGCTTTCTTT.

In its sample, this clonotype was seen many times. The CDR3, as DNA: TGCAGTGCTACCGGGACCGCGAACACTGAAGCTTTCTTT. It is translated as CSATGTANTEAFF. The chain links TRBV20-1 to TRBJ1-1, with D possibly matching TRBD1 (5 bases). This CDR3 is 13 amino acids long. Germline CDR1 is DFQATT and CDR2 is SNEGSKA (reference sequence). V was pared by 4 bases and J by 1 base, with 10 bases between.

CDR3 sequence reads: CASSYQTGVNYGYTF. The CDR3 nucleotides are TGTGCCAGCAGCTACCAGACAGGCGTTAACTATGGCTACACCTTC. The chain employs TRBV7-8 and TRBJ1-2; D is possibly TRBD1 (6 bases). This CDR3 spans 15 amino acids. Germline V gene lookup returns CDR1 SGHVS and CDR2 FQNEAQ. V was trimmed by 4 bases and J by 1 base, leaving 13 bases between them. The full variable domain, in which reference TRBV7-8 and TRBJ1-2 provide the parts outside the CDR3, is GAGVSQSPRYKVAKRGQDVALRCDPISGHVSLFWYQQALGQGPEFLTYFQNEAQLDKSGLPSDRFFAERPEGSVSTLKIQRTQQEDSAVYLCASSYQTGVNYGYTFGSGTRLTVV.

This clonotype has at least ten counts. This chain connects TRBV27 to TRBJ2-7; no firm D call. V lost 0 bases and J 9 bases, leaving 21 bases between the germline ends. The CDR3 consists of 16 residues. Germline CDR1 and CDR2: MNHEY and SMNVEV (reference sequence). DNA for the CDR3: TGTGCCAGCAGTTTATCGCTGGGGTCCCCCCCCTCGGTGCAGTACTTC. Translated: CASSLSLGSPPSVQYF.

In its sample, this clonotype was seen many times. The chain recombines TRBV4-1 with TRBJ2-7; D is possibly TRBD2 (7 bases). The V end lost 5 bases, the J end lost 1 base, and 15 bases lay between the germline ends. In germline, CDR1 is MGHRA, CDR2 YSYEKL. The CDR3 runs to 15 residues. CDR3 DNA: TGCGCCAGCAGCGAAGGGGGGGCAATATCCTACGAGCAGTACTTC. Translating gives CASSEGGAISYEQYF.

This clonotype appeared many times. V usage is TRBV6-6 and J usage is TRBJ2-7, with 9 bases identical to TRBD1. Trimming cost V 6 bases and J 7 bases; bases outside gene matches: 10. The CDR3 loop spans 14 amino acids. Per germline, CDR1 MNHNY and CDR2 SVGAGI (reference sequence). The DNA of the CDR3 is TGTGCCAGCAGACGGGGACAGGGTATACGGGAGCAGTACTTC. This encodes CASRRGQGIREQYF.

This clonotype was observed at least ten times. The gene calls are TRBV12-3 or TRBV12-4 and TRBJ2-2; TRBD1 matches 7 bases. The J segment lost 1 base and the V segment lost 6 bases, leaving 8 bases of the junction unmatched. This CDR3 region has 16 residues. CDR3 residues: CASRDRQGGNTGELFF. For the CDR3, the DNA is TGTGCCAGCAGAGATCGACAGGGCGGGAACACCGGGGAGCTGTTTTTT.

This clonotype was picked up many times. J is TRBJ2-1 and V is TRBV7-8; D remains ambiguous. This CDR3 is 13 amino acids long. The V and J ends lost 0 bases and 8 bases respectively, with 8 bases between them. CDR1 is SGHVS and CDR2 is FQNEAQ in the germline V gene. CDR3 in amino acids: CASSLASADEQFF. CDR3 DNA sequence: TGTGCCAGCAGCTTAGCTTCGGCAGATGAGCAGTTCTTC. Combining the CDR3 with reference TRBV7-8 and TRBJ2-1 gives the whole variable domain GAGVSQSPRYKVAKRGQDVALRCDPISGHVSLFWYQQALGQGPEFLTYFQNEAQLDKSGLPSDRFFAERPEGSVSTLKIQRTQQEDSAVYLCASSLASADEQFFGPGTRLTVL.

This clonotype showed up many times. The J gene is TRBJ1-5, the V gene TRBV7-2; D might be TRBD1 (5 bases). Germline V gene sequence: CDR1 SGHTA, CDR2 FQGNSA. This CDR3 has 16 amino acids. With 5 bases removed from V and 1 base from J, the gap between germline ends came to 15 bases. The CDR3 DNA reads as TGTGCCAGCAGCCTGGGGCAGGGAGGAAGCAATCAGCCCCAGCATTTT. Amino acid sequence: CASSLGQGGSNQPQHF.

This clonotype came up a few times. The conserved phenylalanine or tryptophan is not found at the CDR3 terminus, so this likely reflects a read error. The V and J genes are TRBV7-2 and TRBJ2-1; perhaps TRBD2 as D (5 bases). Trimming removed 1 base at V and 0 bases at J, with 10 bases between. Germline V gene sequence: CDR1 SGHTA, CDR2 FQGNSA. This CDR3 has 16 residues. CDR3 nucleotide sequence: TGTGCCAGCAGCTTAGGGAGCGGAGCCTCCTACAATGAGCAGTTCAAC. It translates to CASSLGSGASYNEQFN.

This clonotype was recorded at least ten times. The chain is built from TRBV12-3 or TRBV12-4 and TRBJ1-1, with D unclear. CDR3 length: 13 residues. Trimming removed 4 bases from V and 1 base from J, with 7 bases in between. The CDR3 bases are TGTGCCAGCAGTTACAACGGGAACACTGAAGCTTTCTTT. Protein: CASSYNGNTEAFF.

There are many counts of this clonotype. The V call is TRBV5-1, the J call TRBJ2-1; TRBD1 might be the D (5 bases). CDR1 and CDR2 (germline): SGHRS, YFSETQ. The CDR3 has 14 amino acids. V was pared by 3 bases and J by 5 bases, with 12 bases between. The CDR3 region is CASSSLTANNEQFF. The CDR3, as DNA: TGCGCCAGCAGCTCCTTGACAGCCAACAATGAGCAGTTCTTC.

This clonotype was observed at least ten times. The chain couples TRBV12-3 or TRBV12-4 to TRBJ2-3; D may match TRBD1 or TRBD2 (6 bases each). Trimming removed 3 bases from V and 3 bases from J, with 22 bases in between. The CDR3 has 18 amino acids. The CDR3 loop reads CASSFSTRTGRRTDTQYF. The CDR3 coding sequence is TGTGCCAGCAGTTTCTCGACCCGTACAGGGAGGCGGACAGATACGCAGTATTTT.

This clonotype came up many times. One end of the junction does not line up with germline, which may come from a read error. The rearrangement links TRBV10-3 to TRBJ1-6, with D uncertain. The CDR3 extends over 12 amino acids. Per germline, CDR1 ENHRY and CDR2 SYGVKD. The CDR3: CAISFESRSLNF. DNA for the CDR3: TGTGCCATCAGTTTTGAGTCCAGGTCCCTCAACTTT.

This clonotype was detected many times. This rearrangement joins TRBV3-1 to TRBJ2-5, with 7 positions matching TRBD1. Per the germline V gene, CDR1 is LGHDT and CDR2 is YNNKEL (reference sequence). V trimming: 4 bases; J trimming: 1 base; junction bases outside the gene matches: 6. The length of the CDR3 is 15 residues. CDR3 loop: CASSPFGTAQETQYF. DNA for the CDR3: TGTGCCAGCAGCCCCTTCGGGACAGCCCAAGAGACCCAGTACTTC.

This clonotype was observed many times. This sequence joins TRBV27 and TRBJ2-6, with TRBD2 matching over 12 bases. Losses at the gene ends were 5 bases for V and 14 bases for J; bases not matched to a gene: 7. The CDR3 is 14 residues long. The germline CDR1 and CDR2 sequences are MNHEY and SMNVEV (reference sequence). The chain's CDR3 is CASSPRTSGKFLTF. In DNA, the CDR3 is TGTGCCAGCAGTCCACGGACTAGCGGGAAGTTCCTGACTTTC.

This clonotype has at least ten counts. This chain uses TRBV5-6 with TRBJ2-7; no clear D. Germline CDR1 and CDR2: SGHDT and YYEEEE. This CDR3 comprises 11 residues. Trimming removed 4 bases from V and 6 bases from J, with 8 bases in between. In nucleotides, the CDR3 is TGTGCCAGCAGCCTATCGCGCGAGCAGTACTTC. Encoded protein: CASSLSREQYF.

There are a few counts of this clonotype. The V and J genes are TRBV29-1 and TRBJ1-1; D is unresolved. Germline values: CDR1 SQVTM, CDR2 ANQGSEA. Trimming left V 7 bases short and J 1 base short, with 7 bases between. The CDR3 loop spans 11 amino acids. DNA for the CDR3: TGCAGCGCCGGTCCGAACACTGAAGCTTTCTTT. This codes for CSAGPNTEAFF.